The next 21 T cell receptor beta chains were all read from a single sample in a study of T cell responses to AZD1222 COVID-19 vaccine (dated by TCRdb to 2020 to 2023). Libraries were made using the immunoSEQ multiplex PCR assay. TCRdb mirrors the immuneACCESS table, restricted to in-frame sequences. Some clones are absent from its copies; in checked studies, under half trace to an unresolved V gene, and the reason for the others is unknown. This sample comprises about 80,000 clones, around 85% of them detected only once. The ten largest account for about 9.4% of the sample. What the time point label conveys for this sample: about 28 days (+/-7) after the second vaccine dose. The sequences come from peripheral blood, collected 28 days after the second AZD1222 dose. These receptors all come from an adult who received the AZD1222 COVID-19 vaccine.

This chain links TRBV3-1 (or the pseudogene TRBV3-2) with TRBJ2-3; D uncertain. Germline assignment: CDR1 LGHDT and CDR2 YNNKEL (reference sequence). The CDR3 runs to 16 residues. V lost 0 bases, J lost 2 bases, and 12 bases lay in between. The CDR3 sequence is CASSQDWAIFTDTQYF. CDR3 coding DNA: TGTGCCAGCAGCCAAGACTGGGCCATCTTCACAGATACGCAGTATTTT.

This clone was seen only once. CDR3 residues: CASSEVDNTDTQYF. CDR3 coding DNA: TGTGCCAGCAGTGAAGTCGATAACACAGATACGCAGTATTTT. The chain employs TRBV6-1 and TRBJ2-3; D not resolved. Germline V gene data show CDR1 as MNHNS and CDR2 as SASEGT. V gave up 1 base and J gave up 2 bases, with 7 bases separating them. This CDR3 has 14 residues.

This clone was recorded only once. The chain is built from TRBV2 and TRBJ2-7; D is possibly TRBD1 (6 bases). Germline V CDR1 and CDR2: SNHLY, FYNNEI. The CDR3 covers 14 residues. Trimming took 7 bases from V and 4 from J, leaving 17 bases between them. CDR3 in amino acids: CASKGPGQGYEQYF. Written as DNA, the CDR3 is TGTGCCAGCAAGGGGCCGGGGCAGGGGTACGAGCAGTACTTC.

This chain connects TRBV5-1 to TRBJ1-3; D is unclear. CDR1 and CDR2 (germline): SGHRS, YFSETQ. This CDR3 has 14 residues. V lost 5 bases and J lost 4, with 13 bases in between. Here the CDR3 reads CASSPDLAGNTIYF. CDR3 sequence (DNA): TGCGCCAGCAGTCCCGATTTAGCAGGAAACACCATATATTTT.

The chain combines TRBV6-1 with TRBJ2-7, with 11 positions matching TRBD1. V shed 3 bases, J shed 7 bases, and the junction held 8 bases outside the gene matches. CDR1 and CDR2 (germline): MNHNS, SASEGT. CDR3 length equals 15 residues. CDR3 nucleotides: TGTGCCAGCAGTGATGGTTTGGGGACAGGGGGGGAGCAGTACTTC. This translates into CASSDGLGTGGEQYF.

CDR3 DNA sequence: TGTGCCAGCTCAGGAATCAATCAGCCCCAGCATTTT. Translation gives CASSGINQPQHF. V and J are TRBV28 and TRBJ1-5, with D unclear. Trimming stripped 8 bases from V and 3 bases from J, with 8 bases between. The length of the CDR3 is 12 residues. The germline CDR1 and CDR2 sequences are MDHEN and SYDVKM.

This clone ranks as medium-sized. V and J are TRBV9 and TRBJ1-2; 12 bases agree with TRBD1. The ends lost 2 bases at V and 7 bases at J; junction bases unmatched: 6. Germline-derived CDR1 and CDR2 are SGDLS and YYNGEE. This CDR3 has 15 residues. The CDR3 coding sequence is TGTGCCAGCAGCGTCGGGACAGGGGGCTTGGGTGGCTACACCTTC. The encoded protein is CASSVGTGGLGGYTF.

J is TRBJ1-6 and V is TRBV5-4, with 7 positions matching TRBD1. Germline V gene data show CDR1 as SGHNT and CDR2 as YYREEE (reference sequence). V shed 4 bases and J 7 bases; nucleotides not matched to a gene: 11. The CDR3 runs 16 residues. This CDR3 reads CASSVGDRDRNSPLHF. The CDR3 DNA is TGTGCCAGCAGCGTTGGGGACCGGGACAGAAATTCACCCCTCCACTTT.

This chain joins TRBV6-5 and TRBJ2-5; TRBD2 matches at 7 bases. The CDR3 consists of 12 residues. Germline lookup yields CDR1 MNHEY and CDR2 SVGAGI. The trim removed 8 bases at V and 3 bases at J, leaving 3 bases unmatched. Here the CDR3 reads CASGLAEETQYF. The CDR3 DNA reads as TGTGCCAGCGGGCTAGCGGAAGAGACCCAGTACTTC.

V usage is TRBV7-9 and J usage is TRBJ1-1; TRBD1 matches 7 bases. Trimming took 5 bases from V and 2 from J; bases not matched to a gene: 8. The CDR3 spans 15 residues. Germline loops: CDR1 SEHNR, CDR2 FQNEAQ (reference sequence). The CDR3 DNA reads as TGTGCCAGCAGCACCAACAGGGGTCCCAACACTGAAGCTTTCTTT. It codes for CASSTNRGPNTEAFF.

This clone was counted a single time. The gene calls are TRBV28 and TRBJ2-2, with a possible D match to TRBD1 (6 bases). Trimming shortened V by 8 bases and J by 0 bases, and 22 bases separated the two germline ends. Germline V lookup: CDR1 MDHEN, CDR2 SYDVKM. The CDR3 sequence is 18 residues long. This chain's CDR3 is CASGSPRLDRPNTGELFF. Here the CDR3 DNA reads TGTGCCAGCGGGAGCCCGAGGTTGGACAGACCGAACACCGGGGAGCTGTTTTTT.

The chain is built from TRBV19 and TRBJ1-2, with D tentatively TRBD1 (5 bases). Trimming cost V 1 base and J 8 bases, with 17 bases left between them. The CDR3 has 15 residues. Germline V gives CDR1 LNHDA, CDR2 SQIVND (reference sequence). Written as DNA, the CDR3 is TGTGCCAGTAGTATAGCAAGAAGGGGATCGGAAGGCTACACCTTC. It specifies CASSIARRGSEGYTF.

This clone has just one count. The chain recombines TRBV5-4 with TRBJ2-5, with unresolved D. The CDR3 runs 14 residues. The V end lost 1 base, the J end lost 5 bases, and 12 bases lay between the germline ends. Per germline, CDR1 SGHNT and CDR2 YYREEE (reference sequence). Written as DNA, the CDR3 is TGTGCCAGCAGCTTGTCTGGTGTGGTGGAGACCCAGTACTTC. This gives the protein CASSLSGVVETQYF.

V and J are TRBV3-1 (or the pseudogene TRBV3-2) and TRBJ1-6, with no clear D. Germline CDR1 and CDR2: LGHDT and YNNKEL (reference sequence). Trimming took off 0 bases at V and 0 bases at J, with 12 bases between the two ends. The CDR3 is 18 amino acids. In DNA, the CDR3 is TGTGCCAGCAGCCAAGATTATGGCCGGAGCTCCTATAATTCACCCCTCCACTTT. Translated: CASSQDYGRSSYNSPLHF.

CDR3 residues: CASSRTSSYEQYF. The CDR3 DNA reads as TGTGCCAGCAGCCGAACTAGCTCCTACGAGCAGTACTTC. The chain couples TRBV11-2 to TRBJ2-7, with D possibly TRBD2 on 5 matching bases. Per germline, CDR1 SGHAT and CDR2 FQNNGV. CDR3 length equals 13 residues. Trimming removed 5 bases from V and 0 bases from J, with 8 bases in between.

The CDR3 DNA reads TGTGCCAGCAGTTCCATGAACACTGAAGCTTTCTTT. This translates into CASSSMNTEAFF. The chain is built from TRBV12-3 or TRBV12-4 and TRBJ1-1; D is uncertain. The ends were cut back, 4 bases at V and 0 bases at J, with 3 bases in the middle. The CDR3 is 12 amino acids.

A single count supports this clone. V and J are TRBV19 and TRBJ1-1; D perhaps matches TRBD1 (5 bases). CDR1 and CDR2 from the germline V gene are LNHDA and SQIVND (reference sequence). V lost 3 bases and J 10 bases, leaving 12 bases between the germline ends. The CDR3 is 12 residues long. For the CDR3, the DNA is TGTGCCAGTAGTATTTGGGGGACGGCAGCTTTCTTT. Its protein is CASSIWGTAAFF.

This clone has a single count. Other DNA sequences within the sample encode an identical CDR3. The chain employs TRBV19 and TRBJ2-2; the D gene is possibly TRBD2 (7 bases). This CDR3 has 14 amino acids. From germline, CDR1 is LNHDA and CDR2 SQIVND (reference sequence). Between the trimmed V and J ends, which lost 4 bases and 3 bases, there was a span of 9 bases. The CDR3, as DNA: TGTGCCAGTAGTAGGGGGGGGCACACCGGGGAGCTGTTTTTT. Translation gives CASSRGGHTGELFF.

This clone has a single count. This chain connects TRBV3-1 (or the pseudogene TRBV3-2) to TRBJ1-5; a possible D gene is TRBD1 (5 bases). V shed 0 bases and J shed 6 bases, with 12 bases lying between them. CDR1 is LGHDT, CDR2 YNNKEL, per germline (reference sequence). The CDR3 is 15 amino acids. DNA of the CDR3: TGTGCCAGCAGCCAAGACTTAGGCAGGGTTCAGCCCCAGCATTTT. Its protein is CASSQDLGRVQPQHF.

This clone has only a few counts. The chain is built from TRBV2 and TRBJ1-6, with 8 positions matching TRBD1. CDR1 and CDR2 from the germline V gene are SNHLY and FYNNEI. With V trimmed by 7 bases and J by 6 bases, 8 bases remained unmatched. The CDR3 loop spans 15 amino acids. CDR3 amino acids: CASTSDRATNSPLHF. Written as DNA, the CDR3 is TGTGCCAGCACCTCGGACAGGGCCACTAATTCACCCCTCCACTTT.

The chain is built from TRBV6-7 and TRBJ1-2; D is perhaps TRBD1 (5 bases). TRBV6-7 counts as an open reading frame of uncertain function. Trimming took off 2 bases at V and 8 bases at J, with 15 bases between the two ends. The CDR3 has 14 amino acids. This CDR3 reads CASSYRSDIGGYTF. For the CDR3, the DNA is TGTGCCAGCAGTTACAGGTCGGACATCGGGGGCTACACCTTC.